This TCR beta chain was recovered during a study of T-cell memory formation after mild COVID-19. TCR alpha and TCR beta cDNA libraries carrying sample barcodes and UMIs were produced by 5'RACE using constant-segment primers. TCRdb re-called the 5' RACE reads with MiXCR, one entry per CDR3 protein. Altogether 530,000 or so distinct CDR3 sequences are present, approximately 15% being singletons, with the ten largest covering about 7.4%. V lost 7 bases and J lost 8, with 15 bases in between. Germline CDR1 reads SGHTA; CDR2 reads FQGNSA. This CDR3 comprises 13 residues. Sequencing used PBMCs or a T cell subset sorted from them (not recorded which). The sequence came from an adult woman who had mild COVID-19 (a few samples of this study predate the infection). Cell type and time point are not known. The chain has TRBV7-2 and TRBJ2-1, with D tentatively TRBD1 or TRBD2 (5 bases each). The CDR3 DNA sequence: TGTGCCAGCATGGGGCTAGGGAGTTATGAGCAGTTCTTC. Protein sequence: CASMGLGSYEQFF.